This T cell receptor (beta chain) stems from a study of cytomegalovirus exposure and HLA in healthy donors. This PCR relied on a set of 60 Vbeta primers and 13 Jbeta primers. The method was immunoSEQ multiplex PCR; TCRdb's version includes in-frame clones alone and lacks a portion of them. This table holds 70,000 or so clones. General study results and limits: The study reported that TCR beta sequences accurately predicted HLA-A and HLA-B alleles in most subjects. TCR beta sequences numbering fewer than 20,000 were associated with HLA alleles at 0.05 false discovery rate in a later analysis. Within the data, a cluster of highly shared sequence variants was likely a sequencing artifact. Data from an earlier analysis indicated that most TCR beta V segments were productive either about 87% or about 30% of the time.

On this clone itself: Its specificity is not known.

The V end was cut by 0 bases, the J end by 8 bases, with 16 bases between. CDR1 is KGHSH and CDR2 is LQKENI in the germline V gene. The CDR3 has 15 amino acids. The TCR sequence derives from a boy aged 10-17 years in good health and CMV-seronegative. This chain links TRBV18 with TRBJ1-2, with a weak D call TRBD1 (5 bases). Sample: PBMCs. Here the CDR3 reads CASSPPSLAGEGYTF. In DNA, the CDR3 is TGTGCCAGCTCACCACCCAGTTTAGCGGGGGAAGGCTACACCTTC.